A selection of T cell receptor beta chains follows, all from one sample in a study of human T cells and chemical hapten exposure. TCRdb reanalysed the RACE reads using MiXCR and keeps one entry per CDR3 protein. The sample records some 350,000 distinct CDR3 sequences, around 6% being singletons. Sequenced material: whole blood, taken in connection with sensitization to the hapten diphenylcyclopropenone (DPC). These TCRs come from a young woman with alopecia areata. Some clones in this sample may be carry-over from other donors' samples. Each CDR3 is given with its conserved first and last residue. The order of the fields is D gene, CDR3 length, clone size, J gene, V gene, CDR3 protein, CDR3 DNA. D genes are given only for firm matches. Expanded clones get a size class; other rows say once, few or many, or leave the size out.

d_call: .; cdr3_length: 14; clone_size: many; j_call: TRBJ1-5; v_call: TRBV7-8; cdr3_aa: CASSLTLGNQPQHF; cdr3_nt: TGTGCCAGCAGCTTAACCCTGGGCAATCAGCCCCAGCATTTT
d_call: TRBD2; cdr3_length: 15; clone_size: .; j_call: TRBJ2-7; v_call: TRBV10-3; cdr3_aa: CAISAFSGGAYEQYF; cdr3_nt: TGTGCCATCAGTGCTTTTAGCGGGGGGGCCTACGAGCAGTACTTC
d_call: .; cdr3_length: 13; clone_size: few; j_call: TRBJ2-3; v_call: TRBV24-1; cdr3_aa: CASQGPDTDTQYF; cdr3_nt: TGTGCCTCGCAGGGACCCGACACAGATACGCAGTATTTT
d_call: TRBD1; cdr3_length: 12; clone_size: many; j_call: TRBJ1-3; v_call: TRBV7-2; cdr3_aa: CASSLGPQGPHF; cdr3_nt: TGTGCCAGCAGCTTAGGCCCACAGGGGCCCCATTTT
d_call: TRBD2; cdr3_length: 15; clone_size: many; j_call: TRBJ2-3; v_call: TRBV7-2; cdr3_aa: CASSSIAGGTDTQYF; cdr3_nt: TGTGCCAGCAGCTCGATAGCGGGGGGCACAGATACGCAGTATTTT
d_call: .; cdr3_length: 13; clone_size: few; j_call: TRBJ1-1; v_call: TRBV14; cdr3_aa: CASSPIDRLEAFF; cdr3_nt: TGTGCCAGCAGCCCGATTGACAGGTTAGAAGCTTTCTTT
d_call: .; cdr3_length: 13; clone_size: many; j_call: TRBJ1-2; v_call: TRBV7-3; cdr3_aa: CASSLRWWKGYTF; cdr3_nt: TGTGCCAGCAGCTTACGTTGGTGGAAAGGCTACACCTTC
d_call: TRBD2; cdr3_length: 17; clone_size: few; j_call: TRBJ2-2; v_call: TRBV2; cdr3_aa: CASTPGLAGGSTGELFF; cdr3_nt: TGTGCCAGCACCCCGGGACTAGCGGGGGGCTCCACCGGGGAGCTGTTTTTT
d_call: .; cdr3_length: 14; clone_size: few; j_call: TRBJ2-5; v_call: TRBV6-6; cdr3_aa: CASSYSAGEETQYF; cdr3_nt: TGTGCCAGCAGTTACTCGGCAGGGGAAGAGACCCAGTACTTC
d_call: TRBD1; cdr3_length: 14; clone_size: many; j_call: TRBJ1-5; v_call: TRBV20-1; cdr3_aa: CSASDRGRNQPQHF; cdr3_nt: TGCAGTGCTAGTGACAGGGGGAGGAATCAGCCCCAGCATTTT
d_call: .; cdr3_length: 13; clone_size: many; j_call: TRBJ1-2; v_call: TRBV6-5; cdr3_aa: CASSSLIGRSPTF; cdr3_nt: TGTGCCAGCAGCTCCCTCATCGGACGGAGTCCCACCTTC
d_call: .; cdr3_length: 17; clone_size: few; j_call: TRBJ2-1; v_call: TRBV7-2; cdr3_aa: CASSPPGRKRSYNEQFF; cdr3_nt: TGTGCCAGCAGCCCCCCGGGCAGGAAGCGCTCCTACAATGAGCAGTTCTTC
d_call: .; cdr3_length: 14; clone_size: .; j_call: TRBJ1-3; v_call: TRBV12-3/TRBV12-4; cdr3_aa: CASKDGPTGNTIYF; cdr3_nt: TGTGCCAGCAAAGACGGTCCGACTGGAAACACCATATATTTT
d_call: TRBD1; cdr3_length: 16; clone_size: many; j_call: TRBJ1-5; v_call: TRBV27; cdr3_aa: CASREKTGGRNQPQHF; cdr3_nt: TGTGCCAGCAGGGAAAAAACAGGGGGCCGAAATCAGCCCCAGCATTTT
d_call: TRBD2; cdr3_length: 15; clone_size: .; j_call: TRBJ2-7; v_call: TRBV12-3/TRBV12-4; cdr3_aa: CASSTGTSGVYEQYF; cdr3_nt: TGTGCCAGCAGTACCGGGACTAGCGGAGTCTACGAGCAGTACTTC
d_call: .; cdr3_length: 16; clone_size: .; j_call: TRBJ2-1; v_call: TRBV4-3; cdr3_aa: CASSQKEWSSYNEQFF; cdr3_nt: TGCGCCAGCAGCCAAAAGGAGTGGAGCTCCTACAATGAGCAGTTCTTC
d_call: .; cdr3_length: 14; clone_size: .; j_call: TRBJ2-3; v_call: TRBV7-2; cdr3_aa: CASSPHPGTDTQYF; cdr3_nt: TGTGCCAGCAGCCCCCATCCCGGAACCGATACGCAGTATTTT
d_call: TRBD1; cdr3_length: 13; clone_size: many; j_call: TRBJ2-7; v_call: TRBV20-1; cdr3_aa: CSASPGQGNEQYF; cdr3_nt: TGCAGTGCTAGTCCCGGACAGGGGAACGAGCAGTACTTC
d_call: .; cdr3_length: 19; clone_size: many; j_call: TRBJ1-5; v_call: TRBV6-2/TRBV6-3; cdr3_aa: CASSYGLFHTGRSNQPQHF; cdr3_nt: TGTGCCAGCAGTTACGGATTATTCCATACCGGACGGAGCAATCAGCCCCAGCATTTT
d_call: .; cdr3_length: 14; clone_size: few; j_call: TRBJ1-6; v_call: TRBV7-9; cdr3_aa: CASSLQGSNSPLHF; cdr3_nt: TGTGCCAGCAGCTTACAGGGCAGTAATTCACCCCTCCACTTT
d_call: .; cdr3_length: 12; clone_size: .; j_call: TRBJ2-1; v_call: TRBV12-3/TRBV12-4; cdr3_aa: CASGKTGNEQFF; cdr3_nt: TGTGCCAGCGGGAAGACGGGCAATGAGCAGTTCTTC
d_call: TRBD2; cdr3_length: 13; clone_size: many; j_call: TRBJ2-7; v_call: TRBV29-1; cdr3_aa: CSVAGLAGNEQYF; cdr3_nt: TGCAGCGTTGCGGGACTAGCGGGGAACGAGCAGTACTTC
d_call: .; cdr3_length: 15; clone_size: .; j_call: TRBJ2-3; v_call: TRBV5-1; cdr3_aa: CASSLARRSTDTQYF; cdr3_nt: TGCGCCAGCAGCTTGGCCAGGAGGAGCACAGATACGCAGTATTTT
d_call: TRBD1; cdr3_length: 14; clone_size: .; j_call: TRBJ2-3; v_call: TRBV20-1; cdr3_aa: CSALDREWPDTQYF; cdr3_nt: TGCAGTGCTTTGGACAGGGAATGGCCAGATACGCAGTATTTT
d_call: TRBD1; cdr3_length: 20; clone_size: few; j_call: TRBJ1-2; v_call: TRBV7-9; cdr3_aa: CASSLEGAPGRDRARYGYTF; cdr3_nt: TGTGCCAGCAGCTTAGAAGGGGCCCCCGGTCGGGACAGGGCACGCTATGGCTACACCTTC
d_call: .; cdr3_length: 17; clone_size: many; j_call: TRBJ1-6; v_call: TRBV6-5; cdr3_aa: CASSKTPMTAYNSPLHF; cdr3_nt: TGTGCCAGCAGCAAAACACCTATGACAGCCTATAATTCACCCCTCCACTTT
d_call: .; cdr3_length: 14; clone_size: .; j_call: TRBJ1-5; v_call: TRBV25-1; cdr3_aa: CASSDMGENQPQHF; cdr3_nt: TGTGCCAGCAGTGACATGGGGGAGAATCAGCCCCAGCATTTT
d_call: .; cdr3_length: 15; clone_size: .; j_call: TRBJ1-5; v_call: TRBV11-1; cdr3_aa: CASSLGRGSNQPQHF; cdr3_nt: TGTGCCAGCAGCTTAGGACGGGGGTCAAATCAGCCCCAGCATTTT
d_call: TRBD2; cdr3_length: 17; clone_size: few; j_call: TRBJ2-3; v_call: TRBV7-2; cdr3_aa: CASSPDRGTSGTDTQYF; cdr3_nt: TGTGCCAGCAGCCCCGATAGGGGGACTAGCGGCACAGATACGCAGTATTTT
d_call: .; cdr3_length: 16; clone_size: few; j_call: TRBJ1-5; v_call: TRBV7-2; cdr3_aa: CASSSFSSGRNQPQHF; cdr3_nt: TGTGCCAGCAGCTCCTTCTCCTCAGGGCGCAATCAGCCCCAGCATTTT
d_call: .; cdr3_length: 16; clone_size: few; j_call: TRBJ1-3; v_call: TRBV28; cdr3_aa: CASSRRTAISGNTIYF; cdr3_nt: TGTGCCAGCAGCCGGAGAACAGCTATTTCTGGAAACACCATATATTTT